Presented here are 3 T cell receptor beta chains from one specimen sequenced in a study of blood T cell repertoires in COVID-19. The table came from immunoSEQ multiplex PCR; TCRdb's copy has only in-frame clones and leaves some out. The sample lists around 65,000 clones, around 80% occurring once. The specimen was peripheral blood. These receptors all stem from a man aged 60 to 75 with acute or convalescent COVID-19.

The V call is TRBV16, the J call TRBJ2-7; 13 bases line up with TRBD2. V was clipped by 5 bases and J by 3 bases; unmatched bases: 4. Per germline, CDR1 KGHSY and CDR2 FQNENV. The CDR3 is 15 residues long. The CDR3 protein is CASSIGTSGIYEQYF. The CDR3 region has the DNA TGTGCCAGCAGCATAGGGACTAGCGGGATCTACGAGCAGTACTTC.

The J gene is TRBJ2-1, the V gene TRBV2, with 10 positions matching TRBD2. The CDR3 is 16 amino acids. In germline, CDR1 is SNHLY, CDR2 FYNNEI. Germline trimming cut 3 bases from V and 5 bases from J; bases unmatched to any gene: 7. The CDR3 loop reads CASSETGLAKNNEQFF. CDR3 sequence (DNA): TGTGCCAGCAGTGAGACGGGACTAGCGAAAAACAATGAGCAGTTCTTC.

V gene TRBV2 combines with J gene TRBJ1-1, with D possibly matching TRBD1 (6 bases). V lost 6 bases and J lost 7, with 15 bases in between. CDR3 length equals 13 residues. Germline-derived CDR1 and CDR2 are SNHLY and FYNNEI. DNA for the CDR3: TGTGCCAGCAGAGGGACCGGGACACTTGAAGCTTTCTTT. Amino acids: CASRGTGTLEAFF.